This entry lists 16 T cell receptor beta chains sequenced from one sample in a study of cytomegalovirus exposure and HLA in healthy donors. PCR employed 60 Vbeta and 13 Jbeta primers. Assay used: immunoSEQ multiplex PCR; TCRdb lists only in-frame clones, some missing. The sample includes about 160,000 clones, 65% to 90% of them seen just once. The sample taken for sequencing was PBMCs. The origin of the receptors is a man aged 50 or older in good health and CMV-seropositive.

This sequence joins TRBV2 and TRBJ1-5, with TRBD1 identical over 12 bases. Losses at the gene ends were 9 bases for V and 8 bases for J; bases not matched to a gene: 5. Germline CDR1 reads SNHLY; CDR2 reads FYNNEI. This CDR3 comprises 13 residues. Here the CDR3 reads CARGTGGWEPQHF. The CDR3 coding sequence is TGTGCCAGGGGGACAGGGGGCTGGGAGCCCCAGCATTTT. Drawing the rest from reference TRBV2 and TRBJ1-5, the complete variable domain is EPEVTQTPSHQVTQMGQEVILRCVPISNHLYFYWYRQILGQKVEFLVSFYNNEISEKSEIFDDQFSVERPDGSNFTLKIRSTKLEDSAMYFCARGTGGWEPQHFGDGTRLSIL.

This chain uses TRBV18 with TRBJ1-6; TRBD1 might be the D (5 bases). CDR1 and CDR2 (germline): KGHSH, LQKENI. V lost 3 bases to trimming and J lost 7 bases, with 13 bases between them. There are 15 residues in the CDR3. CDR3 nucleotide sequence: TGTGCCAGCTCACCCAGCCAGGGCGAGAATTCACCCCTCCACTTT. Its protein product is CASSPSQGENSPLHF.

The rearrangement uses TRBV6-5 and TRBJ2-3; 7 positions match TRBD1. Trimming cost V 7 bases and J 0 bases; bases outside gene matches: 4. The CDR3 contains 14 residues. CDR1 MNHEY and CDR2 SVGAGI come from the germline V gene. The CDR3 here is CASKRDSSTDTQYF. In nucleotides, the CDR3 is TGTGCCAGCAAGAGGGACAGCAGCACAGATACGCAGTATTTT.

The chain links TRBV11-3 to TRBJ2-1, with TRBD2 matching 9 bases. Germline CDR1 and CDR2: SGHNT and YENEEA. CDR3 length: 16 amino acids. V was pared by 1 base and J by 4 bases, with 5 bases of the junction left unmatched. CDR3 nucleotides: TGTGCCAGCAGCTTAGTGGCGGGAGGGCCGTACAATGAGCAGTTCTTC. Its protein is CASSLVAGGPYNEQFF.

V usage is TRBV14 and J usage is TRBJ1-2; D remains ambiguous. V was cut by 0 bases and J by 4 bases, with 6 bases left in between. The CDR3 is made up of 13 amino acids. Per germline, CDR1 SGHDN and CDR2 FVKESK. The CDR3 loop is CASSQDSFYGYTF. The DNA for the CDR3 is TGTGCCAGCAGCCAAGATAGCTTCTATGGCTACACCTTC.

The chain recombines TRBV6-5 with TRBJ1-1; a possible D gene is TRBD1 (5 bases). The CDR3 covers 15 residues. Trimming left V 6 bases short and J 7 bases short, with 21 bases between. Germline V lookup: CDR1 MNHEY, CDR2 SVGAGI. The CDR3 bases are TGTGCCAGCAGCTACCGGGACTCAAGATTGAGTGAAGCTTTCTTT. This translates into CASSYRDSRLSEAFF.

This clone was seen only a few times. The chain couples TRBV27 to TRBJ2-1; 7 bases fit TRBD1. The CDR3 length is 14 residues. Losses at the gene ends were 0 bases for V and 12 bases for J; bases not matched to a gene: 8. Per the germline V gene, CDR1 is MNHEY and CDR2 is SMNVEV (reference sequence). This CDR3 reads CASSLSAQTGSQFF. As DNA, the CDR3 is TGTGCCAGCAGTTTATCGGCACAGACAGGGTCGCAGTTCTTC.

J is TRBJ2-5 and V is TRBV5-1, with D tentatively TRBD1 (6 bases). This CDR3 comprises 20 residues. Trimming pared 5 bases from V and 2 bases from J, leaving 31 bases between. Germline values: CDR1 SGHRS, CDR2 YFSETQ. The CDR3 is CASSLIKDGQGMWRQETQYF. The CDR3 DNA is TGCGCCAGCAGTTTAATAAAGGACGGGCAGGGGATGTGGAGACAAGAGACCCAGTACTTC.

A single count supports this clone. This sequence joins TRBV4-2 and TRBJ1-3, with D unclear. Germline V gene sequence: CDR1 LGHNA, CDR2 YNFKEQ. V was trimmed by 1 base and J by 0 bases, leaving 10 bases between them. The CDR3 covers 16 residues. The CDR3 region has the DNA TGTGCCAGCAGCCAAGTCGGCGCAGGCTCTGGAAACACCATATATTTT. It yields the protein CASSQVGAGSGNTIYF.

The chain recombines TRBV7-9 with TRBJ2-1; 9 bases agree with TRBD2. Trimming removed 5 bases from V and 7 bases from J; junction bases left unmatched: 9. The length of the CDR3 is 15 residues. From germline, CDR1 is SEHNR and CDR2 FQNEAQ (reference sequence). The CDR3 DNA reads TGTGCCAGCAGCCGCGGGGGGGCAGGTGGAAATGAGCAGTTCTTC. Amino acid sequence: CASSRGGAGGNEQFF.

V is TRBV7-2 and J is TRBJ2-2; 8 nucleotides line up with TRBD1. Germline loops: CDR1 SGHTA, CDR2 FQGNSA. This CDR3 contains 16 residues. The V gene end was trimmed by 5 bases and the J gene end by 1 base; junction bases not matched to a gene: 6. In nucleotides, the CDR3 is TGTGCCAGCAGCCCGAGGACAGGGAGGAACACCGGGGAGCTGTTTTTT. The encoded protein is CASSPRTGRNTGELFF.

The chain employs TRBV5-6 and TRBJ2-5; D not resolved. Per the germline V gene, CDR1 is SGHDT and CDR2 is YYEEEE. V was pared by 4 bases and J by 0 bases, with 10 bases between. The CDR3 totals 14 residues. CDR3 nucleotide sequence: TGTGCCAGCAGCCCCTGGGCAGACCAAGAGACCCAGTACTTC. Translating gives CASSPWADQETQYF.

This rearrangement joins TRBV7-2 to TRBJ1-5; D perhaps matches TRBD1 (5 bases). The V and J ends lost 1 base and 2 bases respectively, with 12 bases between them. The germline V gene encodes CDR1 SGHTA and CDR2 FQGNSA. CDR3 size: 16 residues. This CDR3 reads CASSLVEGMGNQPQHF. CDR3 sequence (DNA): TGTGCCAGCAGCTTAGTGGAGGGGATGGGCAATCAGCCCCAGCATTTT.

This clone was seen only a few times. This chain joins TRBV9 and TRBJ2-7, with TRBD1 matching over 9 bases. This CDR3 contains 15 residues. The trim removed 3 bases at V and 4 bases at J, leaving 8 bases unmatched. From germline, CDR1 is SGDLS and CDR2 YYNGEE. The CDR3 sequence is CASSGTGTGNYEQYF. Written as DNA, the CDR3 is TGTGCCAGCAGCGGAACCGGGACAGGGAATTACGAGCAGTACTTC.

The V and J genes are TRBV28 and TRBJ1-1; 7 positions match TRBD1. This CDR3 spans 15 amino acids. The V segment lost 6 bases and the J segment 0 bases; nucleotides outside the gene matches: 7. In germline, CDR1 is MDHEN, CDR2 SYDVKM. CDR3 bases: TGTGCCAGCAGGAGACAGGGCAACATGAACACTGAAGCTTTCTTT. Amino acids: CASRRQGNMNTEAFF.

In its sample, this clone was seen a few times. Here the CDR3 reads CASSLNRAGVSGELFF. The CDR3 coding sequence is TGTGCCAGCAGCTTAAACCGGGCGGGCGTATCCGGGGAGCTGTTTTTT. V usage is TRBV11-2 and J usage is TRBJ2-2, with D tentatively TRBD2 (5 bases). The CDR3 is made up of 16 amino acids. CDR1 and CDR2 (germline): SGHAT, FQNNGV. Trimming stripped 2 bases from V and 6 bases from J, with 16 bases between.